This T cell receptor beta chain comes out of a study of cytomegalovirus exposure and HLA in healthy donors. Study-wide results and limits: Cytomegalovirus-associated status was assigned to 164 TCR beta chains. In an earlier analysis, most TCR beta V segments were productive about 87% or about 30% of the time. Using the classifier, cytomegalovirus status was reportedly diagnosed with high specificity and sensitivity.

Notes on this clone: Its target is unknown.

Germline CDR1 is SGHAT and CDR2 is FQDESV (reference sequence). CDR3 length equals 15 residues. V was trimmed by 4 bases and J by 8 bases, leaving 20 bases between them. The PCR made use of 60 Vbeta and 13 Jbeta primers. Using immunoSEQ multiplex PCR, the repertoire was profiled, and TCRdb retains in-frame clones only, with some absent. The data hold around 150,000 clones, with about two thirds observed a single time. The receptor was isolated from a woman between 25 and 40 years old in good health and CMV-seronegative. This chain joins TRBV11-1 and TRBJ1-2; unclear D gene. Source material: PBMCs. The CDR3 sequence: CASSSAAVGIRGYTF. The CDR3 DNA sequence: TGTGCCAGCAGCTCCGCAGCGGTAGGGATTAGAGGCTACACCTTC.